The 29 T cell receptor beta chains in this list originate from one sample, sequenced in a study of PD-L1 blockade in urothelial cancer. Time point of the sample: pretreatment peripheral blood. Sequencing was performed with immunoSEQ multiplex PCR; in TCRdb, only in-frame clones are kept and a portion is missing. The sample shows roughly 91,000 clones, 85% of them seen only once. The sample was PBMCs, taken around atezolizumab (anti-PD-L1) treatment. These receptors were obtained from a man between 60 and 75 years old with urothelial cancer.

The V call is TRBV5-1, the J call TRBJ2-5; 7 positions agree with TRBD1. Trimming at V came to 4 bases and at J to 2 bases, leaving 2 bases not matched to a gene. CDR3 length equals 13 residues. Per germline, CDR1 SGHRS and CDR2 YFSETQ. The CDR3 DNA follows: TGCGCCAGCAGCCTCAGGGGGCAAGAGACCCAGTACTTC. Its translation: CASSLRGQETQYF.

The chain uses TRBV11-2 and TRBJ1-5; D unclear. V lost 3 bases and J 1 base, leaving 4 bases between the germline ends. This CDR3 comprises 13 residues. CDR1 is SGHAT, CDR2 FQNNGV, per germline. CDR3 bases: TGTGCCAGCAGCTTGGAGAGCAATCAGCCCCAGCATTTT. Protein product: CASSLESNQPQHF.

This CDR3 is CAIGQGGRSYEQYF. CDR3 nucleotide sequence: TGTGCCATCGGCCAGGGAGGGAGGTCCTACGAGCAGTACTTC. The chain has TRBV10-3 and TRBJ2-7, with 7 bases matching TRBD2. This CDR3 contains 14 residues. CDR1 and CDR2 (germline): ENHRY, SYGVKD. The V and J ends lost 8 bases and 1 base, in that order; junction bases with no gene match: 8.

The chain links TRBV5-1 to TRBJ2-3; 7 bases fit TRBD1. Unmatched junction bases numbered 10, after V lost 5 bases and J lost 1 base. This CDR3 contains 16 residues. The germline V gene encodes CDR1 SGHRS and CDR2 YFSETQ. The DNA of the CDR3 is TGCGCCAGCAGTCTCCTGAGGGGGCTGGGCACAGATACGCAGTATTTT. It is translated as CASSLLRGLGTDTQYF. Filled out from reference TRBV5-1 and TRBJ2-3, the complete variable domain reads KAGVTQTPRYLIKTRGQQVTLSCSPISGHRSVSWYQQTPGQGLQFLFEYFSETQRNKGNFPGRFSGRQFSNSRSEMNVSTLELGDSALYLCASSLLRGLGTDTQYFGPGTRLTVL.

The V call is TRBV27, the J call TRBJ1-4; D perhaps matches TRBD1 (5 bases). The CDR3 is made up of 16 amino acids. Trimming took 6 bases from V and 8 from J, leaving 22 bases between them. Looked up from germline, CDR1 is MNHEY and CDR2 is SMNVEV (reference sequence). The CDR3, as DNA: TGTGCCAGCAGAATATATAATACGGGGGTTAGGGAAAAACTGTTTTTT. It is translated as CASRIYNTGVREKLFF.

The gene calls are TRBV7-8 and TRBJ1-6, with D tentatively TRBD1 (6 bases). V lost 5 bases and J lost 0, with 14 bases in between. In germline, CDR1 is SGHVS, CDR2 FQNEAQ. The CDR3 is made up of 17 amino acids. The DNA for the CDR3 is TGTGCCAGCAGCCGAGGACAGTATATCTCCTATAATTCACCCCTCCACTTT. Translation gives CASSRGQYISYNSPLHF.

The gene calls are TRBV6-1 and TRBJ1-2; D uncertain. The CDR3 has 15 amino acids. Trimming removed 1 base at V and 7 bases at J, with 16 bases between. The V gene's germline CDR1 is MNHNS and CDR2 SASEGT. The CDR3 region has the DNA TGTGCCAGCAGTGAAGTTTGGGCCGTCCCCGGTGGCTACACCTTC. The encoded protein is CASSEVWAVPGGYTF.

The V call is TRBV27, the J call TRBJ2-5, with D possibly matching TRBD2 (6 bases). The germline V gene encodes CDR1 MNHEY and CDR2 SMNVEV (reference sequence). The CDR3 is 14 residues long. Trimming cost V 6 bases and J 5 bases, with 16 bases left between them. CDR3: CASREEEGGETQYF. As DNA, the CDR3 is TGTGCCAGCAGGGAAGAGGAGGGTGGCGAGACCCAGTACTTC.

V and J are TRBV6-6 and TRBJ1-5, with 7 nucleotides matching TRBD1. This CDR3 spans 14 amino acids. The ends lost 7 bases at V and 2 bases at J; junction bases unmatched: 5. Germline CDR1 MNHNY, CDR2 SVGAGI (reference sequence). DNA of the CDR3: TGTGCCAGCACCCGGGACAGAGGCAATCAGCCCCAGCATTTT. Residues: CASTRDRGNQPQHF.

The genes are TRBV7-3 and TRBJ2-6, with D possibly TRBD2 on 6 matching bases. The V and J ends lost 5 bases and 0 bases respectively, with 11 bases between them. Germline values: CDR1 SGHTA, CDR2 FQGTGA. This CDR3 is built from 16 residues. The CDR3 spells CASSPTGGSGANVLTF. For the CDR3, the DNA is TGTGCCAGCAGCCCTACCGGGGGCTCTGGGGCCAACGTCCTGACTTTC.

The chain links TRBV30 to TRBJ1-3; a possible D gene is TRBD1 (6 bases). Trimming cost V 4 bases and J 4 bases, with 20 bases left between them. Germline values: CDR1 GTSNPN, CDR2 SVGIG (reference sequence). The CDR3 contains 16 residues. CDR3 bases: TGTGCCTGGACCGCAGGGGTTCTACCGGCGGGAAACACCATATATTTT. Amino acid sequence: CAWTAGVLPAGNTIYF.

The J gene is TRBJ1-1, the V gene TRBV6-1; a possible D gene is TRBD1 (5 bases). Germline V gene data show CDR1 as MNHNS and CDR2 as SASEGT. V lost 4 bases and J lost 4, with 10 bases in between. This CDR3 region has 13 residues. CDR3 in DNA: TGTGCCAGCAGTGCCATCCAGGGCACTGAAGCTTTCTTT. Translating gives CASSAIQGTEAFF.

The CDR3 DNA is TGCGCCAGCAGCTTTTCTCCCGGGACAGTCACGAACACTGAAGCTTTCTTT. Translating gives CASSFSPGTVTNTEAFF. The J gene is TRBJ1-1, the V gene TRBV5-1, with TRBD1 matching 7 bases. J lost 1 base, V lost 2 bases, and 11 bases had no gene match. Germline-derived CDR1 and CDR2 are SGHRS and YFSETQ. The CDR3 sequence is 17 residues long.

The chain carries TRBV5-1 and TRBJ2-5, with 9 positions matching TRBD2. Unmatched junction bases numbered 9, after V lost 4 bases and J lost 5 bases. Germline-derived CDR1 and CDR2 are SGHRS and YFSETQ. CDR3 length: 15 amino acids. The CDR3 region is CASSPTSGGRETQYF. CDR3 DNA: TGCGCCAGCAGCCCGACTAGCGGAGGTAGGGAGACCCAGTACTTC.

The chain couples TRBV4-1 to TRBJ1-5, with a possible D match to TRBD1 (5 bases). The CDR3 covers 17 residues. Germline V gene sequence: CDR1 MGHRA, CDR2 YSYEKL. Trimming took 0 bases from V and 5 from J, leaving 17 bases between them. This CDR3 reads CASSQDKSRAGDQPQHF. The CDR3 bases are TGCGCCAGCAGCCAAGATAAATCCAGGGCGGGGGATCAGCCCCAGCATTTT.

This clone came up a few times. The gene calls are TRBV30 and TRBJ1-2; TRBD1 matches 10 bases. Germline CDR1 GTSNPN, CDR2 SVGIG (reference sequence). Trimming took 2 bases from V and 8 from J; bases not matched to a gene: 8. This CDR3 is built from 14 residues. The CDR3, as DNA: TGTGCCTGGAGTTCCGGGACAGGGGTTGGCGGCTACACCTTC. Residues: CAWSSGTGVGGYTF.

The gene calls are TRBV5-1 and TRBJ2-7; TRBD1 agrees at 9 bases. The CDR3 runs to 19 residues. Per the germline V gene, CDR1 is SGHRS and CDR2 is YFSETQ. V shed 0 bases and J 2 bases; nucleotides not matched to a gene: 15. CDR3 bases: TGCGCCAGCAGCTTGGCCCACGACGAATATTGGGACAGGGCCTACGAGCAGTACTTC. The encoded protein is CASSLAHDEYWDRAYEQYF.

V and J are TRBV6-6 and TRBJ2-7, with TRBD2 matching 8 bases. Germline lookup yields CDR1 MNHNY and CDR2 SVGAGI (reference sequence). J lost 6 bases, V lost 5 bases, and 12 bases had no gene match. The CDR3 is 15 residues long. Here the CDR3 reads CASSRLAGWGGEQYF. The CDR3 nucleotides are TGTGCCAGCAGTCGCCTAGCGGGCTGGGGAGGCGAGCAGTACTTC.

The genes are TRBV27 and TRBJ1-5, with unresolved D. This CDR3 region has 13 residues. Trimming shortened V by 4 bases and J by 9 bases, and 13 bases separated the two germline ends. CDR1 is MNHEY, CDR2 SMNVEV, per germline (reference sequence). CDR3 protein: CASSSHLGGPQHF. In DNA form, the CDR3 reads TGTGCCAGCAGTTCCCACTTGGGAGGGCCCCAGCATTTT.

The rearrangement uses TRBV30 and TRBJ1-1, with 7 bases lining up with TRBD1. Per germline, CDR1 GTSNPN and CDR2 SVGIG (reference sequence). The CDR3 extends over 14 amino acids. The V and J ends lost 3 bases and 5 bases, in that order; junction bases with no gene match: 9. The CDR3 DNA reads as TGTGCCTGGAGCGAGGGGGCACAGGGAACTGAAGCTTTCTTT. Translated: CAWSEGAQGTEAFF.

The rearrangement uses TRBV15 and TRBJ2-1; TRBD2 matches at 7 bases. The trim removed 6 bases at V and 3 bases at J, leaving 8 bases unmatched. The germline V gene encodes CDR1 LNHNV and CDR2 YYDKDF (reference sequence). The CDR3 is 15 residues long. The CDR3 nucleotides read TGTGCCACCAGGGCGAGGGACTACAACTACAATGAGCAGTTCTTC. Translation gives CATRARDYNYNEQFF.

The V and J genes are TRBV5-1 and TRBJ2-2; 7 bases match TRBD2. CDR1 is SGHRS and CDR2 is YFSETQ in the germline V gene. The CDR3 has 17 residues. Trimming cost V 0 bases and J 2 bases; bases outside gene matches: 7. CDR3: CASSLARGIPNTGELFF. The CDR3 DNA follows: TGCGCCAGCAGCTTGGCGCGGGGGATCCCAAACACCGGGGAGCTGTTTTTT.

The rearrangement uses TRBV27 and TRBJ2-4; the D gene is possibly TRBD2 (5 bases). The CDR3 totals 14 residues. Looked up from germline, CDR1 is MNHEY and CDR2 is SMNVEV (reference sequence). V shed 3 bases and J shed 4 bases, with 10 bases lying between them. The CDR3 bases are TGTGCCAGCAGTTTCACTAGGTCTAAAAACATTCAGTACTTC. Translation gives CASSFTRSKNIQYF.

The rearrangement uses TRBV11-2 and TRBJ1-2; TRBD1 is a possible D gene (5 bases). Germline CDR1 SGHAT, CDR2 FQNNGV. The V end was cut by 7 bases, the J end by 4 bases, with 16 bases between. This CDR3 contains 14 residues. The chain's CDR3 is CASTQQGAFYGYTF. The CDR3 nucleotides read TGTGCCAGCACCCAACAAGGGGCCTTCTATGGCTACACCTTC. The variable domain in full, completed from reference TRBV11-2 and TRBJ1-2, reads EAGVAQSPRYKIIEKRQSVAFWCNPISGHATLYWYQQILGQGPKLLIQFQNNGVVDDSQLPKDRFSAERLKGVDSTLKIQPAKLEDSAVYLCASTQQGAFYGYTFGSGTRLTVV.

This chain connects TRBV18 to TRBJ1-4; perhaps TRBD1 as D (6 bases). The V and J ends lost 1 base and 7 bases respectively, with 13 bases between them. CDR3 size: 15 residues. CDR1 and CDR2 (germline): KGHSH, LQKENI. CDR3 region: CASSPQGGQGEKLFF. CDR3 sequence (DNA): TGTGCCAGCTCACCACAGGGGGGGCAGGGTGAAAAACTGTTTTTT. The whole variable domain, remainder taken from reference TRBV18 and TRBJ1-4, is NAGVMQNPRHLVRRRGQEARLRCSPMKGHSHVYWYRQLPEEGLKFMVYLQKENIIDESGMPKERFSAEFPKEGPSILRIQQVVRGDSAAYFCASSPQGGQGEKLFFGSGTQLSVL.

This chain uses TRBV28 with TRBJ2-7; the match to TRBD2 covers 9 bases. The germline CDR1 and CDR2 sequences are MDHEN and SYDVKM. With V trimmed by 3 bases and J by 3 bases, 9 bases remained unmatched. This CDR3 has 16 amino acids. The CDR3 coding sequence is TGTGCCAGCAGTTTTTCGGTCAGCGGGGGGCGCTACGAGCAGTACTTC. Its protein is CASSFSVSGGRYEQYF. Variable domain in full (rest from reference TRBV28 and TRBJ2-7): DVKVTQSSRYLVKRTGEKVFLECVQDMDHENMFWYRQDPGLGLRLIYFSYDVKMKEKGDIPEGYSVSREKKERFSLILESASTNQTSMYLCASSFSVSGGRYEQYFGPGTRLTVT.

The chain links TRBV28 to TRBJ1-4; tentatively, D is TRBD1 (5 bases). Per the germline V gene, CDR1 is MDHEN and CDR2 is SYDVKM. This CDR3 contains 15 residues. The V and J ends lost 3 bases and 8 bases respectively, with 16 bases between them. The CDR3 nucleotides are TGTGCCAGCAGTTTTAATTACCAGGGTGGAGAAAAACTGTTTTTT. It is translated as CASSFNYQGGEKLFF.

This rearrangement joins TRBV23-1 to TRBJ1-1; D is unresolved. TRBV23-1 is an open reading frame, and its role is uncertain. Deletions cut 3 bases from V and 0 bases from J, with 5 bases between. CDR3 length equals 13 residues. This CDR3 reads CASSHRMNTEAFF. The CDR3 DNA is TGCGCCAGCAGTCACAGAATGAACACTGAAGCTTTCTTT.

The chain recombines TRBV19 with TRBJ2-3; TRBD2 matches 12 bases. V trimming: 8 bases; J trimming: 7 bases; junction bases outside the gene matches: 7. This CDR3 comprises 14 residues. The germline V gene encodes CDR1 LNHDA and CDR2 SQIVND (reference sequence). This CDR3 reads CASRLAGEVNTQYF. CDR3 DNA sequence: TGTGCCAGTCGACTAGCGGGAGAAGTGAATACGCAGTATTTT. The full variable domain, with the rest looked up from reference TRBV19 and TRBJ2-3, is DGGITQSPKYLFRKEGQNVTLSCEQNLNHDAMYWYRQDPGQGLRLIYYSQIVNDFQKGDIAEGYSVSREKKESFPLTVTSAQKNPTAFYLCASRLAGEVNTQYFGPGTRLTVL.